This TCR beta chain stems from a study of blood T cell repertoires in COVID-19. About the research overall: The United States, Italy and Spain provided the acute and convalescent COVID-19 samples.

Generated by immunoSEQ multiplex PCR, the TCRdb table keeps only in-frame clones and is missing some. Counted here are approximately 90,000 clones, 82% occurring once; the ten biggest clones make up around 1.3%. The CDR3 consists of 15 residues. The germline V gene has CDR1 SNHLY and CDR2 FYNNEI. Germline trimming cut 4 bases from V and 4 bases from J; bases unmatched to any gene: 5. The chain links TRBV2 to TRBJ2-2, with 8 bases lining up with TRBD1. What was sequenced was peripheral blood. The receptor was derived from a woman aged 80 or older with acute or convalescent COVID-19. CDR3 residues: CASSVRGPGTGELFF. The CDR3 DNA sequence: TGTGCCAGCAGTGTCAGGGGGCCAGGCACCGGGGAGCTGTTTTTT.